The T cell receptor (beta chain) described here comes from a study of T cell repertoires in cytomegalovirus infection. Looking at the study overall: Both a matching HLA type and CMV infection were indicated by public TCR beta signatures.

In its sample, this clonotype was seen many times. MiXCR, run by TCRdb on the reads, gives a single entry per CDR3 protein. The sample records a few hundred thousand distinct CDR3 sequences, about 13% being singletons. The CDR3 has 14 amino acids. Germline lookup yields CDR1 SGHTA and CDR2 FQGNSA. The V gene lost 5 bases and the J gene lost 4 bases, with 14 bases spanning the gap. This clonotype originated in a human donor in good health (CMV status not recorded). Some clones in this sample may be carry-over from other donors' samples. The material sequenced was PBMCs. The chain recombines TRBV7-2 with TRBJ1-1; no clear D gene. The CDR3: CASSPTNSGTEAFF. CDR3 bases: TGTGCCAGCAGCCCGACCAACTCGGGCACTGAAGCTTTCTTT.